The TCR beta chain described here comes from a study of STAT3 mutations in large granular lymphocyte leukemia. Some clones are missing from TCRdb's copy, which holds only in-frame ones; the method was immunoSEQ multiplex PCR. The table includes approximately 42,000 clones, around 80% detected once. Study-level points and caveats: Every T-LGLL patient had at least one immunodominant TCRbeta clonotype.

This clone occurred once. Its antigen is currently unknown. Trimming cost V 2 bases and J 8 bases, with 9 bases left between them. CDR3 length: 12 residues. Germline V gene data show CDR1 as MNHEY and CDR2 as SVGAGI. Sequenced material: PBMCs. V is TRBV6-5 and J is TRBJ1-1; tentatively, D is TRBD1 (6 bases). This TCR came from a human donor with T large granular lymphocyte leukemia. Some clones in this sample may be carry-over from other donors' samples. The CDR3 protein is CASSYTGTEAFF. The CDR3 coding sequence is TGTGCCAGCAGTTACACCGGGACAGAAGCTTTCTTT.